This T cell receptor beta chain was identified in a study of liver allograft versus peripheral blood T cells. Looking at the study overall: What was compared were the T cell receptor repertoires in transplanted livers and those in the peripheral blood of recipients. Study observations and caveats: Peripheral blood reportedly held T cell receptor repertoires that differed from those inside liver allografts.

This CDR3 has 15 amino acids. V shed 6 bases and J 0 bases; nucleotides not matched to a gene: 5. Germline V gives CDR1 MNHNS, CDR2 SASEGT. This clonotype was counted only a few times. Its specificity is unknown. One entry per CDR3 protein, called by TCRdb with MiXCR from the reads. The repertoire includes fewer than 15,000 distinct CDR3 sequences, approximately 17% of them detected once, and approximately 2% sits in the top ten. The source is a human patient who had a liver transplant. The T cells may come from the graft donor. V usage is TRBV6-1 and J usage is TRBJ1-1; 9 bases fit TRBD1. The DNA for the CDR3 is TGTGCCAGCAGAGACGGGACAGGGATGAACACTGAAGCTTTCTTT. Translating gives CASRDGTGMNTEAFF.